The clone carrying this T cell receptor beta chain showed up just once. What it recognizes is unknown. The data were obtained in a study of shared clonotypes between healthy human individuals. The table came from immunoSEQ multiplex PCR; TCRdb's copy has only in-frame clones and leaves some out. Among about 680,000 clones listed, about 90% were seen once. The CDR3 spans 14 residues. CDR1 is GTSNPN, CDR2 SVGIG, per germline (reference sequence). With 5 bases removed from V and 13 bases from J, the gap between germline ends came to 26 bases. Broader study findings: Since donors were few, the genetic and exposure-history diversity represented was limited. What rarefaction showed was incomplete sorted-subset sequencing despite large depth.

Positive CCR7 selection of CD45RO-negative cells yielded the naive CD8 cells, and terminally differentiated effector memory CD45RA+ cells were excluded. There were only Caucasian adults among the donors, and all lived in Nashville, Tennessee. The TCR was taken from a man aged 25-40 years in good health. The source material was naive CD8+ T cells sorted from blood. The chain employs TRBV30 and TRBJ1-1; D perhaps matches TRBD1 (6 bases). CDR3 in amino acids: CAWSDPPGGQNDFF. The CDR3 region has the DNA TGTGCCTGGTCAGACCCACCGGGGGGCCAGAACGATTTCTTT.